A single sample gave rise to the 3 T cell receptor beta chains below, sequenced in a study of shared clonotypes between healthy human individuals. The data were produced by immunoSEQ multiplex PCR, yet TCRdb's version contains in-frame clones alone and is incomplete. The sample lists about 480,000 clones; over 60% were seen once. The specimen was PBMCs. The source is a woman between 40 and 50 years old in good health. Some clones in this sample may be carry-over from other donors' samples.

The chain joins TRBV28 to TRBJ2-7, with 15 positions matching TRBD2. CDR3 length: 16 amino acids. Germline assignment: CDR1 MDHEN and CDR2 SYDVKM. V trimming: 5 bases; J trimming: 5 bases; junction bases outside the gene matches: 7. CDR3 sequence reads: CASSASRTSGRDEQYF. In DNA form, the CDR3 reads TGTGCCAGCAGTGCCAGTCGGACTAGCGGGAGGGACGAGCAGTACTTC.

In this sample, this clone turned up once. The chain links TRBV18 to TRBJ2-7; D call uncertain. The CDR3 is made up of 13 amino acids. With 4 bases removed from V and 2 bases from J, the gap between germline ends came to 9 bases. Looked up from germline, CDR1 is KGHSH and CDR2 is LQKENI. CDR3 protein: CASSRAETYEQYF. The CDR3 DNA sequence: TGTGCCAGCTCACGCGCAGAGACCTACGAGCAGTACTTC.

J is TRBJ1-1 and V is TRBV29-1; D gene unclear. Germline CDR1 SQVTM, CDR2 ANQGSEA. This CDR3 has 9 amino acids. V lost 5 bases and J lost 4, with 2 bases in between. The CDR3 DNA reads as TGCAGCGTTACCACTGAAGCTTTCTTT. It specifies CSVTTEAFF.